This T cell receptor (beta chain) was identified in a study of blood T cells in healthy people across ages. A J-beta primer mix and a sample-barcoded 5' primer were used in a second PCR of roughly 6 to 11 cycles. TCRdb re-called the 5' RACE reads through MiXCR, storing one row per CDR3 protein. The sample lists about 1.5 million distinct CDR3 sequences; under 55% were seen once. J was trimmed by 4 bases and V by 4 bases; bases with no gene match: 10. Per germline, CDR1 SGDLS and CDR2 YYNGEE. CDR3 size: 16 residues. V usage is TRBV9 and J usage is TRBJ2-1, with 8 bases aligning to TRBD2. The sample comprised blood. The TCR comes from a woman younger than 30 in good health. As DNA, the CDR3 is TGTGCCAGCAGCCCCAGTCGGCTAGCGGGTTACAATGAGCAGTTCTTC. This encodes CASSPSRLAGYNEQFF.